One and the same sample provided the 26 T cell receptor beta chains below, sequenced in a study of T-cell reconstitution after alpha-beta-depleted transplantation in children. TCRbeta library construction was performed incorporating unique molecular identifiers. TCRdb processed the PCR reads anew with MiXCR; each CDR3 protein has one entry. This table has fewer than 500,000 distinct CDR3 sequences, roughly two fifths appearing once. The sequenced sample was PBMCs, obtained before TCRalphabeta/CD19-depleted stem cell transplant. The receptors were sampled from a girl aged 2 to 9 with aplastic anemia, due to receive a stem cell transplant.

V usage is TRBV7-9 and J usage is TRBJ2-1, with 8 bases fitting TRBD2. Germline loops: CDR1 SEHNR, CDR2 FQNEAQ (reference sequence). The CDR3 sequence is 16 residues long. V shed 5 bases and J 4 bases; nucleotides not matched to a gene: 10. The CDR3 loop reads CASSPPLAGPYNEQFF. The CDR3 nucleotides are TGTGCCAGCAGCCCTCCTCTAGCGGGTCCTTACAATGAGCAGTTCTTC.

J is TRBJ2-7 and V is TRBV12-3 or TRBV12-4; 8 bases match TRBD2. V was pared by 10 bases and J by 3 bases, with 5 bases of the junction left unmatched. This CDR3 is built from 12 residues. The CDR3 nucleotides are TGTGCCACCGGGACTAGGATCTACGAGCAGTACTTC. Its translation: CATGTRIYEQYF.

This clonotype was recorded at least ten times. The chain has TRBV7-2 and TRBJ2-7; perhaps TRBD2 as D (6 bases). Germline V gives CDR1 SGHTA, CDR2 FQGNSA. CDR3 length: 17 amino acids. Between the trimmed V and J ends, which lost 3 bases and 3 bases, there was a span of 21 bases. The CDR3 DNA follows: TGTGCCAGCAGCTTGCCTTTGACTAGTAGCGAACTCTACGAGCAGTACTTC. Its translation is CASSLPLTSSELYEQYF.

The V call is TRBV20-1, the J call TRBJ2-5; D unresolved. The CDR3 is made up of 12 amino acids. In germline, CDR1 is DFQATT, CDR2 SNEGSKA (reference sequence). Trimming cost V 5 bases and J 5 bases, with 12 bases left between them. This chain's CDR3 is CSAPRVGETQYF. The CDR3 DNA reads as TGCAGTGCTCCCCGGGTGGGGGAGACCCAGTACTTC.

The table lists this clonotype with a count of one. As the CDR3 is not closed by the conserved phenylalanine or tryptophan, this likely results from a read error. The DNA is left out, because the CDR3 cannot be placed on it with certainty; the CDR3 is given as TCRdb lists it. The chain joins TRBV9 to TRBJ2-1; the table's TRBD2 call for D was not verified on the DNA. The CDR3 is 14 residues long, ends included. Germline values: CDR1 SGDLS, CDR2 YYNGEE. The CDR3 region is CASSVRTSGSDPFL.

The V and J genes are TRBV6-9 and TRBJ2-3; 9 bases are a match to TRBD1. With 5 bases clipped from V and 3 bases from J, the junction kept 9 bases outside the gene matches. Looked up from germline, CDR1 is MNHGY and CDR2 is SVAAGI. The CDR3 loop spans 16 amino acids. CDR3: CASSVFGTGWTDTQYF. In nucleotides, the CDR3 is TGTGCCAGCAGTGTATTCGGGACAGGGTGGACAGATACGCAGTATTTT.

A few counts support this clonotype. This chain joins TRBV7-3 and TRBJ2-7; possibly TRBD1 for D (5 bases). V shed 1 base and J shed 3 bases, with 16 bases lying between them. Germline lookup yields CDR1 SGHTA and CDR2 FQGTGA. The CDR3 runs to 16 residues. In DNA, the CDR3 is TGTGCCAGCAGCTTAATGGGGCCAAGGGGAAACTACGAGCAGTACTTC. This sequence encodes CASSLMGPRGNYEQYF.

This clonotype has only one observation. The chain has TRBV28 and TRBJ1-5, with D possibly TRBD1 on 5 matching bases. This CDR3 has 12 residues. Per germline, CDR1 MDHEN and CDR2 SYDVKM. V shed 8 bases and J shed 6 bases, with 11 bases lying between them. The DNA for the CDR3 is TGTGCCAGCCATGGGGGGTCTCAGCCCCAGCATTTT. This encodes CASHGGSQPQHF. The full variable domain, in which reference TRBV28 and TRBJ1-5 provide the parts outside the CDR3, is DVKVTQSSRYLVKRTGEKVFLECVQDMDHENMFWYRQDPGLGLRLIYFSYDVKMKEKGDIPEGYSVSREKKERFSLILESASTNQTSMYLCASHGGSQPQHFGDGTRLSIL.

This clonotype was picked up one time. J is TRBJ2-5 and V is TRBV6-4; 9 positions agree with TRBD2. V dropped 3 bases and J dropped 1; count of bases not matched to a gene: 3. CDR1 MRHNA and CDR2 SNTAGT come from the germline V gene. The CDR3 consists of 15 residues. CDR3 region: CASSEGSGGQETQYF. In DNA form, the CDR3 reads TGTGCCAGCAGTGAGGGTAGCGGGGGCCAAGAGACCCAGTACTTC.

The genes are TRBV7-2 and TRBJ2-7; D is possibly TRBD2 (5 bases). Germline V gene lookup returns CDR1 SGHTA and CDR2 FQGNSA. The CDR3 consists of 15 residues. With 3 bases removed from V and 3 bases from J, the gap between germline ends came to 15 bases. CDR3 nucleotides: TGTGCCAGCAGCTTTGTGAGAGGGATTGACTACGAGCAGTACTTC. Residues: CASSFVRGIDYEQYF.

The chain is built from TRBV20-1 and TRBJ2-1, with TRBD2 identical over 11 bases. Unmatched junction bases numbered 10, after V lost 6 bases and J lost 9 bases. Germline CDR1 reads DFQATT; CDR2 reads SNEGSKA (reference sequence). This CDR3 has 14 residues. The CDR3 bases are TGCAGTGCGCCGGGACTAGCGGTCCCCAGTGAGCAGTTCTTC. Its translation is CSAPGLAVPSEQFF.

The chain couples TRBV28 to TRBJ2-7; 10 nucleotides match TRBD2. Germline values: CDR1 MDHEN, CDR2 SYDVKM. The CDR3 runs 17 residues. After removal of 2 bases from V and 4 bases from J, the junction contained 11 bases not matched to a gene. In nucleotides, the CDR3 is TGTGCCAGCAGTTTAGGCCAGCTGGGACTAGCGTCTTACGAGCAGTACTTC. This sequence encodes CASSLGQLGLASYEQYF. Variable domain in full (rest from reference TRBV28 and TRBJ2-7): DVKVTQSSRYLVKRTGEKVFLECVQDMDHENMFWYRQDPGLGLRLIYFSYDVKMKEKGDIPEGYSVSREKKERFSLILESASTNQTSMYLCASSLGQLGLASYEQYFGPGTRLTVT.

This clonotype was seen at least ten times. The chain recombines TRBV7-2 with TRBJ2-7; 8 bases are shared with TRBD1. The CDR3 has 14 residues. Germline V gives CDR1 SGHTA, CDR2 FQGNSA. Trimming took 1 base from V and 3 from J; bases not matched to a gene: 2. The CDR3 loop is CASSLGGQVYEQYF. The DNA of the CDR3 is TGTGCCAGCAGCTTAGGGGGACAGGTCTACGAGCAGTACTTC. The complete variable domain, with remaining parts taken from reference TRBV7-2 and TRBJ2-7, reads GAGVSQSPSNKVTEKGKDVELRCDPISGHTALYWYRQSLGQGLEFLIYFQGNSAPDKSGLPSDRFSAERTGGSVSTLTIQRTQQEDSAVYLCASSLGGQVYEQYFGPGTRLTVT.

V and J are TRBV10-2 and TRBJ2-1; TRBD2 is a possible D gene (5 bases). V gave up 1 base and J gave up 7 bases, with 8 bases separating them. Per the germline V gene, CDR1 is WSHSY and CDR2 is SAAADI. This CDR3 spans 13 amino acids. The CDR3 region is CASSELRVNEQFF. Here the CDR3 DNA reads TGCGCCAGCAGTGAGTTGCGGGTAAATGAGCAGTTCTTC.

The CDR3 DNA reads as TGCAGTGCTAGATTCGCGCGCGGGAGGATCCGAGAGACCCAGTACTTC. As protein: CSARFARGRIRETQYF. V gene TRBV20-1 combines with J gene TRBJ2-5; TRBD2 matches at 8 bases. V shed 2 bases, J shed 4 bases, and the junction held 12 bases outside the gene matches. There are 16 residues in the CDR3. The germline gives CDR1 DFQATT, CDR2 SNEGSKA (reference sequence).

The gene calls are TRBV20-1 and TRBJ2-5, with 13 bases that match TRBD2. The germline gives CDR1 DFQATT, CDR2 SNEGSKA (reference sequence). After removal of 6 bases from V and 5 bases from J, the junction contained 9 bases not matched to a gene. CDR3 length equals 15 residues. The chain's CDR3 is CSAPLAGGLQETQYF. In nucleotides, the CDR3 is TGCAGTGCGCCACTAGCGGGGGGGCTTCAGGAGACCCAGTACTTC.

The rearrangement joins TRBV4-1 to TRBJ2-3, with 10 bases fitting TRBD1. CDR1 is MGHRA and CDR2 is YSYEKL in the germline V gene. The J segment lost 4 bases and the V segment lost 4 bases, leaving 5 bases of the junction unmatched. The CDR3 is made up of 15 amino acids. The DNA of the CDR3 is TGCGCCAGCAGCCCCTGGACAGGGGGGGCAGATACGCAGTATTTT. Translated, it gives CASSPWTGGADTQYF.

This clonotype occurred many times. CDR3 nucleotides: TGTGCCAGCAGCTTACATAGACTAGCGGGAATGTCCTACAATGAGCAGTTCTTC. This encodes CASSLHRLAGMSYNEQFF. V gene TRBV11-2 combines with J gene TRBJ2-1; 11 nucleotides line up with TRBD2. The V and J ends lost 2 bases and 1 base, in that order; junction bases with no gene match: 7. The CDR3 runs to 18 residues. Germline lookup yields CDR1 SGHAT and CDR2 FQNNGV. Complete variable domain (other parts from reference TRBV11-2 and TRBJ2-1): EAGVAQSPRYKIIEKRQSVAFWCNPISGHATLYWYQQILGQGPKLLIQFQNNGVVDDSQLPKDRFSAERLKGVDSTLKIQPAKLEDSAVYLCASSLHRLAGMSYNEQFFGPGTRLTVL.

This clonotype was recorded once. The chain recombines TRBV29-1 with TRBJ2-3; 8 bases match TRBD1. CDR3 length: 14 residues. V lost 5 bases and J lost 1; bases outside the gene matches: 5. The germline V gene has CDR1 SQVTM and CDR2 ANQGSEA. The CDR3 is CSVFGTGRTDTQYF. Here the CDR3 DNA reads TGCAGCGTTTTTGGGACAGGTCGCACAGATACGCAGTATTTT.

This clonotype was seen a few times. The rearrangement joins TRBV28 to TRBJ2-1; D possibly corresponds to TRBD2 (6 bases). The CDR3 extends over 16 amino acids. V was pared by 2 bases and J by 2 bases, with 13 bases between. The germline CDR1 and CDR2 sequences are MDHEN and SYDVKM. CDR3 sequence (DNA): TGTGCCAGCAGTTTAGGTGGCGGGATAACCTACAATGAGCAGTTCTTC. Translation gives CASSLGGGITYNEQFF.

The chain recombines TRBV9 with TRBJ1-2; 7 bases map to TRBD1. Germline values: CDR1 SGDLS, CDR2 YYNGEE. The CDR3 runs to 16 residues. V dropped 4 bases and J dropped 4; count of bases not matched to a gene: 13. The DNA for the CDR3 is TGTGCCAGCAGCCTAACAACAGGGGAGAAGAGCTATGGCTACACCTTC. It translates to CASSLTTGEKSYGYTF.

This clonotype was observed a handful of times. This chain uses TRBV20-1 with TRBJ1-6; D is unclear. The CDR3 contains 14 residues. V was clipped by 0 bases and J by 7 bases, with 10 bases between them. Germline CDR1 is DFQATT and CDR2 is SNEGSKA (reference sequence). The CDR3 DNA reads TGCAGTGCTAGAGATCGCGCGGGGAATTCACCCCTCCACTTT. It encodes CSARDRAGNSPLHF.

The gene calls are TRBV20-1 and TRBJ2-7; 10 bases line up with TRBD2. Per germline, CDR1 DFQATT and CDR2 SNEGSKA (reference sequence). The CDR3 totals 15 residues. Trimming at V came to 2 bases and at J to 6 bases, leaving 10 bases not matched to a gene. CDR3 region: CSARSVASGSPEQYF. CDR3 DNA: TGCAGTGCTAGAAGTGTGGCTAGCGGGAGTCCCGAGCAGTACTTC.

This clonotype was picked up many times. The CDR3 loop reads CASSDRARSEKLFF. CDR3 in DNA: TGTGCCAGCAGCGACAGGGCACGAAGTGAAAAACTGTTTTTT. The chain carries TRBV12-3 or TRBV12-4 and TRBJ1-4; 7 nucleotides match TRBD1. The CDR3 is 14 amino acids. Losses at the gene ends were 6 bases for V and 7 bases for J; bases not matched to a gene: 8.

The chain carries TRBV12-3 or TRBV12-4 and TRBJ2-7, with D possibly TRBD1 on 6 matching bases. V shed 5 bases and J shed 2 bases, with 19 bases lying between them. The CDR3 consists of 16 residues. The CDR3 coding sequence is TGTGCCAGCAGTCAGGGGTATGGGGGATCGGCCTACGAGCAGTACTTC. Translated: CASSQGYGGSAYEQYF.

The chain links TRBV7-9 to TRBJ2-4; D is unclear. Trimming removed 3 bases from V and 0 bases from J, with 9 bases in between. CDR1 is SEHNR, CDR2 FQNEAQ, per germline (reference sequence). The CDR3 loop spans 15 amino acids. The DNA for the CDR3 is TGTGCCAGCAGCTTCCCGGGCGTAGCCAAAAACATTCAGTACTTC. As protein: CASSFPGVAKNIQYF.